A single sample is the source of the 12 T cell receptor beta chains below, sequenced in a study of blood T cell repertoires in COVID-19. Sequencing used immunoSEQ multiplex PCR; TCRdb keeps in-frame clones, though not all of them. This table has more than 400,000 clones, 90% appearing once. The sequenced sample was PBMCs or T cells enriched from blood (not recorded which). All receptors come from a young man who had recovered from COVID-19.

To note about this clone: This specimen includes other DNA sequences encoding the same CDR3. This sequence joins TRBV15 and TRBJ1-6, with D possibly being TRBD1 (5 bases). The germline V gene encodes CDR1 LNHNV and CDR2 YYDKDF (reference sequence). This CDR3 spans 15 amino acids. V lost 0 bases, J lost 7 bases, and 10 bases lay in between. The CDR3 loop is CATSRDLGGNSPLHF. The DNA for the CDR3 is TGTGCCACCAGCAGAGATTTGGGGGGAAATTCACCCCTCCACTTT.

V gene TRBV5-1 combines with J gene TRBJ2-1; 8 nucleotides agree with TRBD2. J lost 6 bases, V lost 4 bases, and 12 bases had no gene match. The germline gives CDR1 SGHRS, CDR2 YFSETQ. The CDR3 runs to 16 residues. CDR3: CASSPGGLAGFNEQFF. DNA of the CDR3: TGCGCCAGCAGCCCGGGAGGGTTGGCGGGGTTCAATGAGCAGTTCTTC.

The rearrangement uses TRBV7-2 and TRBJ1-1; TRBD1 might be the D (5 bases). The V and J ends lost 4 bases and 6 bases respectively, with 12 bases between them. There are 13 residues in the CDR3. CDR1 and CDR2 from the germline V gene are SGHTA and FQGNSA. CDR3 DNA: TGTGCCAGCAGCTATGTGGGGCTCCCTGAAGCTTTCTTT. This translates into CASSYVGLPEAFF.

This clone appeared a single time. V usage is TRBV3-1 (or the pseudogene TRBV3-2) and J usage is TRBJ2-3; 10 nucleotides match TRBD2. The CDR3 extends over 15 amino acids. V lost 5 bases, J lost 1 base, and 3 bases stayed unmatched. The V gene's germline CDR1 is LGHDT and CDR2 YNNKEL (reference sequence). CDR3 DNA sequence: TGTGCCAGCAGCTACGGACTAGCGGGCACAGATACGCAGTATTTT. It is translated as CASSYGLAGTDTQYF.

The CDR3, as DNA: TGTGCCAGCAGCTTACTAGCGAGCTCCTACAATGAGCAGTTCTTC. Translated, it gives CASSLLASSYNEQFF. This sequence joins TRBV7-6 and TRBJ2-1; the D gene is possibly TRBD2 (6 bases). CDR1 is SGHVS, CDR2 FNYEAQ, per germline. V was shortened by 2 bases and J by 0 bases, with 8 bases between the two germline ends. The CDR3 spans 15 residues.

The chain recombines TRBV2 with TRBJ2-2; 9 bases are a match to TRBD1. CDR3 length: 16 amino acids. Germline CDR1 reads SNHLY; CDR2 reads FYNNEI. V was clipped by 8 bases and J by 0 bases; unmatched bases: 7. In DNA, the CDR3 is TGTGCCAGCGGGACAGGGACTATATCGAACACCGGGGAGCTGTTTTTT. Its translation: CASGTGTISNTGELFF.

The CDR3 region has the DNA TGTGCCAGCAGCTCAACAGGGTCGGGCACTGAAGCTTTCTTT. Translated: CASSSTGSGTEAFF. This rearrangement joins TRBV7-9 to TRBJ1-1; a possible D gene is TRBD1 (6 bases). CDR1 and CDR2 from the germline V gene are SEHNR and FQNEAQ (reference sequence). Trimming removed 4 bases at V and 4 bases at J, with 13 bases between. The CDR3 has 14 amino acids.

The chain employs TRBV5-1 and TRBJ1-6; possible D gene TRBD1, 6 bases. V was clipped by 4 bases and J by 10 bases, with 15 bases between them. CDR1 SGHRS and CDR2 YFSETQ come from the germline V gene. The CDR3 spans 14 residues. CDR3 DNA: TGCGCCAGCAGCCGGGAGGAGGGGGAATCACCCCTCCACTTT. Protein product: CASSREEGESPLHF.

There are a few counts of this clone. The chain has TRBV3-1 (or the pseudogene TRBV3-2) and TRBJ2-1; 7 nucleotides align to TRBD2. J lost 5 bases, V lost 1 base, and 11 bases had no gene match. This CDR3 comprises 17 residues. In germline, CDR1 is LGHDT, CDR2 YNNKEL (reference sequence). CDR3 coding DNA: TGTGCCAGCAGCCAAGTGAGGTCTGCTAGCGGTCACAATGAGCAGTTCTTC. This encodes CASSQVRSASGHNEQFF.

This chain uses TRBV3-1 (or the pseudogene TRBV3-2) with TRBJ2-2; 10 bases are shared with TRBD1. J lost 4 bases, V lost 1 base, and 12 bases had no gene match. The CDR3 sequence is 19 residues long. In germline, CDR1 is LGHDT, CDR2 YNNKEL (reference sequence). CDR3 in amino acids: CASSQGRDPGQGITGELFF. In DNA form, the CDR3 reads TGTGCCAGCAGCCAAGGGAGAGATCCGGGACAGGGGATCACCGGGGAGCTGTTTTTT.

The chain recombines TRBV27 with TRBJ2-1, with 14 bases lining up with TRBD2. The V segment lost 8 bases and the J segment 10 bases; nucleotides outside the gene matches: 13. The CDR3 sequence is 16 residues long. Germline CDR1 and CDR2: MNHEY and SMNVEV (reference sequence). Here the CDR3 reads CASATAGTSGSSEQFF. Here the CDR3 DNA reads TGTGCCAGCGCTACCGCCGGGACTAGCGGGAGTAGCGAGCAGTTCTTC.

V and J are TRBV5-4 and TRBJ1-1, with 8 bases that match TRBD1. Looked up from germline, CDR1 is SGHNT and CDR2 is YYREEE (reference sequence). CDR3 length: 15 residues. Trimming took 4 bases from V and 5 from J; bases not matched to a gene: 10. CDR3 amino acids: CASSGPQGARTEAFF. For the CDR3, the DNA is TGTGCCAGCAGCGGACCGCAGGGGGCGCGAACTGAAGCTTTCTTT. The whole variable domain, filled in from reference TRBV5-4 and TRBJ1-1, reads ETGVTQSPTHLIKTRGQQVTLRCSSQSGHNTVSWYQQALGQGPQFIFQYYREEENGRGNFPPRFSGLQFPNYSSELNVNALELDDSALYLCASSGPQGARTEAFFGQGTRLTVV.